Listed below are T cell receptor beta chains from one sample, sequenced in a study of T cell changes during pregnancy in multiple sclerosis. Repertoires were generated with immunoSEQ multiplex PCR, while TCRdb's copy carries only in-frame clones and drops some. Of under 85,000 clones in the sample, about 94% were seen once. The starting material was peripheral blood, obtained in the third trimester of pregnancy. Receptor source: a female donor with multiple sclerosis, enrolled in a pregnancy study. CDR3s include the opening cysteine and the closing phenylalanine or tryptophan. Each record gives: clone size, J gene, V gene, D gene, CDR3 protein, CDR3 DNA. D genes are given only for firm matches. The size entry is marked missing in some rows and otherwise reads once, few, many or a size class.

clone size: once
J gene: TRBJ2-5
V gene: TRBV14
D gene: .
CDR3 protein: CASSDPRYQETQYF
CDR3 DNA: TGTGCCAGCAGCGATCCCCGGTACCAAGAGACCCAGTACTTC

clone size: .
J gene: TRBJ1-3
V gene: TRBV4-2
D gene: TRBD1
CDR3 protein: CASSLNPILGQGAGNTIYF
CDR3 DNA: TGTGCCAGCAGTCTCAACCCCATTCTAGGACAGGGGGCTGGAAACACCATATATTTT

clone size: .
J gene: TRBJ2-2
V gene: TRBV7-6
D gene: TRBD1
CDR3 protein: CASSLVPITTGDTGELFF
CDR3 DNA: TGTGCCAGCAGCTTAGTCCCAATTACGACAGGGGACACCGGGGAGCTGTTTTTT

clone size: once
J gene: TRBJ2-1
V gene: TRBV4-2
D gene: TRBD2
CDR3 protein: CASSYAGGPGDEQFF
CDR3 DNA: TGTGCCAGCAGCTATGCGGGGGGGCCCGGCGATGAGCAGTTCTTC

clone size: .
J gene: TRBJ1-2
V gene: TRBV7-2
D gene: TRBD1
CDR3 protein: CASSLGQGGYGYTF
CDR3 DNA: TGTGCCAGCAGCTTAGGACAGGGCGGGTATGGCTACACCTTC

clone size: .
J gene: TRBJ2-3
V gene: TRBV9
D gene: .
CDR3 protein: CASSSLSGTSTDTQYF
CDR3 DNA: TGTGCCAGCAGCTCTCTTTCCGGGACTAGCACAGATACGCAGTATTTT

clone size: .
J gene: TRBJ1-2
V gene: TRBV5-5
D gene: .
CDR3 protein: CASSLVRGLDYGYTF
CDR3 DNA: TGTGCCAGCAGCTTGGTGCGGGGGCTGGACTATGGCTACACCTTC

clone size: .
J gene: TRBJ2-1
V gene: TRBV27
D gene: .
CDR3 protein: CASSLMAGQQGEQFF
CDR3 DNA: TGTGCCAGCAGTTTAATGGCAGGGCAGCAGGGTGAGCAGTTCTTC

clone size: .
J gene: TRBJ2-7
V gene: TRBV19
D gene: .
CDR3 protein: CASNNPGDEQYF
CDR3 DNA: TGTGCCAGTAATAATCCGGGGGACGAGCAGTACTTC

clone size: once
J gene: TRBJ2-5
V gene: TRBV27
D gene: TRBD2
CDR3 protein: CASSPLAGGLGETQYF
CDR3 DNA: TGTGCCAGCAGTCCCCTAGCGGGGGGGTTAGGAGAGACCCAGTACTTC

clone size: .
J gene: TRBJ1-2
V gene: TRBV7-3
D gene: .
CDR3 protein: CASSFNPARGYTF
CDR3 DNA: TGTGCCAGCAGCTTCAACCCTGCGAGGGGCTACACCTTC

clone size: .
J gene: TRBJ2-7
V gene: TRBV9
D gene: TRBD1
CDR3 protein: CASSVGGQGYEQYF
CDR3 DNA: TGTGCCAGCAGCGTAGGGGGACAGGGATACGAGCAGTACTTC

clone size: once
J gene: TRBJ1-5
V gene: TRBV6-5
D gene: .
CDR3 protein: CASGQGRQPQHF
CDR3 DNA: TGTGCCAGCGGTCAGGGCAGGCAGCCCCAGCATTTT

clone size: .
J gene: TRBJ1-6
V gene: TRBV25-1
D gene: TRBD1
CDR3 protein: CASSGTGYNSPLHF
CDR3 DNA: TGTGCCAGCAGTGGGACAGGGTATAATTCACCCCTCCACTTT

clone size: .
J gene: TRBJ2-3
V gene: TRBV27
D gene: .
CDR3 protein: CASSLQGSDTQYF
CDR3 DNA: TGTGCCAGCAGTTTGCAGGGATCCGATACGCAGTATTTT

clone size: .
J gene: TRBJ2-7
V gene: TRBV2
D gene: .
CDR3 protein: CASSEWNGDEQYF
CDR3 DNA: TGTGCCAGCAGTGAATGGAACGGGGACGAGCAGTACTTC

clone size: .
J gene: TRBJ2-5
V gene: TRBV18
D gene: TRBD2
CDR3 protein: CASSPGTSNVETQYF
CDR3 DNA: TGTGCCAGCTCACCCGGGACTAGCAATGTGGAGACCCAGTACTTC

clone size: once
J gene: TRBJ1-3
V gene: TRBV29-1
D gene: .
CDR3 protein: CSVEGARVGNTIYF
CDR3 DNA: TGCAGCGTTGAAGGGGCGCGGGTTGGAAACACCATATATTTT

clone size: .
J gene: TRBJ1-1
V gene: TRBV4-3
D gene: .
CDR3 protein: CASSHGPRAFF
CDR3 DNA: TGCGCCAGCAGCCACGGTCCTAGGGCTTTCTTT

clone size: .
J gene: TRBJ2-1
V gene: TRBV13
D gene: TRBD1
CDR3 protein: CASSAYRGQGEQFF
CDR3 DNA: TGTGCCAGCAGCGCCTACAGGGGGCAAGGAGAGCAGTTCTTC

clone size: .
J gene: TRBJ2-2
V gene: TRBV4-2
D gene: TRBD2
CDR3 protein: CASSPSPSGGMNTGELFF
CDR3 DNA: TGTGCCAGCAGCCCCTCCCCTAGCGGGGGGATGAACACCGGGGAGCTGTTTTTT

clone size: .
J gene: TRBJ1-6
V gene: TRBV6-6
D gene: .
CDR3 protein: CASSQTGLQNSPLHF
CDR3 DNA: TGTGCCAGCAGTCAAACGGGACTGCAGAATTCACCCCTCCACTTT

clone size: .
J gene: TRBJ2-7
V gene: TRBV5-5
D gene: TRBD2
CDR3 protein: CASSLGLASYEQYF
CDR3 DNA: TGTGCCAGCAGCTTGGGACTAGCCTCCTACGAGCAGTACTTC

clone size: .
J gene: TRBJ1-2
V gene: TRBV6-6
D gene: .
CDR3 protein: CASSRVSGGERHGYTF
CDR3 DNA: TGTGCCAGCAGTAGGGTGTCAGGCGGGGAGAGACATGGCTACACCTTC

clone size: .
J gene: TRBJ2-3
V gene: TRBV7-2
D gene: .
CDR3 protein: CASSPDGVPDTQYF
CDR3 DNA: TGTGCCAGCAGCCCGGACGGGGTACCAGATACGCAGTATTTT

clone size: .
J gene: TRBJ1-6
V gene: TRBV7-3
D gene: .
CDR3 protein: CASSLGSLSPLHF
CDR3 DNA: TGTGCCAGCAGCTTAGGTTCCCTTAGCCCCCTCCACTTT

clone size: .
J gene: TRBJ2-7
V gene: TRBV9
D gene: .
CDR3 protein: CASSVGPQVSSYEQYF
CDR3 DNA: TGTGCCAGCAGCGTGGGCCCCCAGGTGAGCTCCTACGAGCAGTACTTC

clone size: .
J gene: TRBJ1-1
V gene: TRBV11-3
D gene: .
CDR3 protein: CASSFGRNTEAFF
CDR3 DNA: TGTGCCAGCAGCTTTGGCAGAAACACTGAAGCTTTCTTT

clone size: .
J gene: TRBJ2-5
V gene: TRBV4-2
D gene: TRBD2
CDR3 protein: CASSQESWRGVGETQYF
CDR3 DNA: TGTGCCAGCAGCCAAGAAAGTTGGCGGGGGGTGGGAGAGACCCAGTACTTC

clone size: .
J gene: TRBJ1-2
V gene: TRBV19
D gene: TRBD1
CDR3 protein: CASSETGTGIDGYTF
CDR3 DNA: TGTGCCAGTAGTGAGACCGGGACAGGGATAGATGGCTACACCTTC

clone size: .
J gene: TRBJ2-1
V gene: TRBV29-1
D gene: .
CDR3 protein: CSGRQVSYNEQFF
CDR3 DNA: TGCAGCGGGAGGCAGGTCTCCTACAATGAGCAGTTCTTC

clone size: .
J gene: TRBJ1-6
V gene: TRBV11-1
D gene: .
CDR3 protein: CASSLGSGNSPLHF
CDR3 DNA: TGTGCCAGCAGCTTAGGGTCCGGGAATTCACCCCTCCACTTT

clone size: .
J gene: TRBJ2-3
V gene: TRBV25-1
D gene: TRBD1
CDR3 protein: CASSEGQGETDTQYF
CDR3 DNA: TGTGCCAGCAGTGAAGGACAGGGGGAAACAGATACGCAGTATTTT

clone size: .
J gene: TRBJ2-3
V gene: TRBV9
D gene: TRBD2
CDR3 protein: CASSFQAGGPSFTDTQYF
CDR3 DNA: TGTGCCAGCAGCTTCCAAGCGGGGGGGCCCTCATTCACAGATACGCAGTATTTT

clone size: .
J gene: TRBJ2-5
V gene: TRBV7-2
D gene: .
CDR3 protein: CASSTVRGSQETQYF
CDR3 DNA: TGTGCCAGCAGCACCGTCCGGGGGAGCCAAGAGACCCAGTACTTC

clone size: .
J gene: TRBJ2-1
V gene: TRBV4-2
D gene: TRBD2
CDR3 protein: CASSQRMGLGDNEQFF
CDR3 DNA: TGTGCCAGCAGCCAACGCATGGGACTAGGCGACAATGAGCAGTTCTTC

clone size: few
J gene: TRBJ1-6
V gene: TRBV6-6
D gene: .
CDR3 protein: CASSALGHLNSPLHF
CDR3 DNA: TGTGCCAGCAGTGCCCTGGGACACCTAAATTCACCCCTCCACTTT

clone size: once
J gene: TRBJ2-6
V gene: TRBV9
D gene: .
CDR3 protein: CASSVAGFILSGANVLTF
CDR3 DNA: TGTGCCAGCAGCGTCGCAGGGTTTATCTTATCTGGGGCCAACGTCCTGACTTTC

clone size: .
J gene: TRBJ2-5
V gene: TRBV5-4
D gene: .
CDR3 protein: CASSLAGDTQETQYF
CDR3 DNA: TGTGCCAGCAGCTTGGCTGGGGACACGCAAGAGACCCAGTACTTC

clone size: .
J gene: TRBJ2-2
V gene: TRBV7-9
D gene: .
CDR3 protein: CASSFASTGELFF
CDR3 DNA: TGTGCCAGCAGCTTCGCGTCCACCGGGGAGCTGTTTTTT

clone size: .
J gene: TRBJ2-7
V gene: TRBV11-3
D gene: TRBD2
CDR3 protein: CASSPSGGSYEQYF
CDR3 DNA: TGTGCCAGCAGCCCGAGCGGGGGAAGTTACGAGCAGTACTTC

clone size: .
J gene: TRBJ2-7
V gene: TRBV2
D gene: TRBD1
CDR3 protein: CASKRQGAGYEQYF
CDR3 DNA: TGTGCCAGCAAACGACAGGGAGCAGGCTACGAGCAGTACTTC

clone size: once
J gene: TRBJ1-2
V gene: TRBV6-1
D gene: TRBD1
CDR3 protein: CASSEDLGRGRGYTF
CDR3 DNA: TGTGCCAGCAGTGAGGATTTGGGCAGGGGGCGAGGCTACACCTTC

clone size: .
J gene: TRBJ2-3
V gene: TRBV7-3
D gene: .
CDR3 protein: CASSQGNADTQYF
CDR3 DNA: TGTGCCAGCAGCCAGGGGAACGCAGATACGCAGTATTTT

clone size: .
J gene: TRBJ2-1
V gene: TRBV19
D gene: .
CDR3 protein: CATASVGISYNEQFF
CDR3 DNA: TGTGCCACCGCCTCGGTCGGGATATCCTACAATGAGCAGTTCTTC

clone size: .
J gene: TRBJ2-7
V gene: TRBV27
D gene: TRBD1
CDR3 protein: CASSRTGPRYEQYF
CDR3 DNA: TGTGCCAGCAGCCGGACAGGACCCAGGTACGAGCAGTACTTC

clone size: .
J gene: TRBJ2-2
V gene: TRBV27
D gene: TRBD2
CDR3 protein: CASTIGGANTGELFF
CDR3 DNA: TGTGCCAGCACTATCGGGGGGGCGAACACCGGGGAGCTGTTTTTT

clone size: .
J gene: TRBJ2-7
V gene: TRBV9
D gene: TRBD1
CDR3 protein: CASSVDDRAGGEQYF
CDR3 DNA: TGTGCCAGCAGCGTAGACGACAGGGCTGGGGGCGAGCAGTACTTC

clone size: .
J gene: TRBJ2-7
V gene: TRBV7-2
D gene: .
CDR3 protein: CASTGHDRFPEQYF
CDR3 DNA: TGTGCCAGCACCGGACACGACAGATTTCCCGAGCAGTACTTC

clone size: .
J gene: TRBJ2-7
V gene: TRBV7-2
D gene: .
CDR3 protein: CASSLMTGSYEQYF
CDR3 DNA: TGTGCCAGCAGCTTAATGACGGGGTCCTACGAGCAGTACTTC

clone size: .
J gene: TRBJ1-5
V gene: TRBV15
D gene: .
CDR3 protein: CATSRDRGTRSPQHF
CDR3 DNA: TGTGCCACCAGCAGAGATCGGGGGACCAGGTCGCCCCAGCATTTT

clone size: .
J gene: TRBJ2-3
V gene: TRBV11-3
D gene: TRBD1
CDR3 protein: CASSSGDRTDTQYF
CDR3 DNA: TGTGCCAGCAGCTCCGGGGACAGGACAGATACGCAGTATTTT